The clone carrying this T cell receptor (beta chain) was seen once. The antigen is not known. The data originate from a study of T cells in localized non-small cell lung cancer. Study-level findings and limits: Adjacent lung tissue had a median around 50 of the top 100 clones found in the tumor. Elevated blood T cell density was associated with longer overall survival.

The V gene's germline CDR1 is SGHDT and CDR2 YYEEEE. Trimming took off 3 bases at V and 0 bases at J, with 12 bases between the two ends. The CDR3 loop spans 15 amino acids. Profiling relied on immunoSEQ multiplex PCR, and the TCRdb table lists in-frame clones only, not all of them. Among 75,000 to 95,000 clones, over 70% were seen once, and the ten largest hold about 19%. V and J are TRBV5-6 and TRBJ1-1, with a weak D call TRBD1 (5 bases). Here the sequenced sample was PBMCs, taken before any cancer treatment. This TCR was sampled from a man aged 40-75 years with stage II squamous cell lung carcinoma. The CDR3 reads CASSSPGPMNTEAFF. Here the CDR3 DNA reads TGTGCCAGCAGCTCCCCGGGACCGATGAACACTGAAGCTTTCTTT.